A single sample is the source of the 19 T cell receptor beta chains below, sequenced in a study of cytomegalovirus exposure and HLA in healthy donors. PCR employed 60 Vbeta and 13 Jbeta primers. Data came from immunoSEQ multiplex PCR; TCRdb stores just in-frame clones and leaves some out. The profile shows 99,000 or so clones, approximately 12% of them singletons. Sequencing was done on a sample of PBMCs. Source of these receptors: a man in his forties in good health and CMV-seropositive.

The chain employs TRBV29-1 and TRBJ2-3, with 7 bases that match TRBD1. The CDR3 consists of 13 residues. V lost 3 bases and J lost 1; bases outside the gene matches: 1. Germline lookup yields CDR1 SQVTM and CDR2 ANQGSEA. The CDR3 loop is CSVDTGGTDTQYF. CDR3 DNA: TGCAGCGTTGACACAGGGGGCACAGATACGCAGTATTTT.

The chain combines TRBV19 with TRBJ2-1; perhaps TRBD2 as D (5 bases). Trimming took 5 bases from V and 5 from J, leaving 25 bases between them. Germline V gives CDR1 LNHDA, CDR2 SQIVND (reference sequence). The CDR3 has 18 amino acids. CDR3 bases: TGTGCCAGTAGTCCCCTGGGCGCCGGACTCCACGCGAACAATGAGCAGTTCTTC. The encoded protein is CASSPLGAGLHANNEQFF.

This clone turned up a few times. The rearrangement links TRBV6-4 to TRBJ1-5; D might be TRBD1 (6 bases). Germline CDR1 is MRHNA and CDR2 is SNTAGT. The V and J ends lost 5 bases and 4 bases respectively, with 9 bases between them. This CDR3 is 13 amino acids long. CDR3 nucleotides: TGTGCCAGCAGTTTGGACAGAAATCAGCCCCAGCATTTT. This sequence encodes CASSLDRNQPQHF.

This rearrangement joins TRBV6-5 to TRBJ1-1, with D possibly TRBD1 on 6 matching bases. V was trimmed by 0 bases and J by 1 base, leaving 9 bases between them. The CDR3 sequence is 15 residues long. CDR1 and CDR2 (germline): MNHEY, SVGAGI. This chain's CDR3 is CASSYSRTANTEAFF. CDR3 in DNA: TGTGCCAGCAGTTACTCGCGGACAGCGAACACTGAAGCTTTCTTT.

This clone was observed a few times. CDR3 residues: CSATSGYEQYF. CDR3 sequence (DNA): TGCAGTGCCACCTCGGGGTACGAGCAGTACTTC. This sequence joins TRBV20-1 and TRBJ2-7, with TRBD2 as a possible D gene (5 bases). The CDR3 has 11 residues. Germline V gene data show CDR1 as DFQATT and CDR2 as SNEGSKA (reference sequence). The V and J ends lost 6 bases and 4 bases respectively, with 10 bases between them.

The CDR3 protein is CASSGYRDHGYTF. The CDR3 DNA reads TGCGCCAGCAGTGGATACAGGGATCATGGCTACACCTTC. The J gene is TRBJ1-2, the V gene TRBV10-1; a weak D match, TRBD1 (6 bases). The CDR3 runs to 13 residues. Germline V gives CDR1 WNHNN, CDR2 SYGVQD (reference sequence). The V end was cut by 4 bases, the J end by 6 bases, with 12 bases between.

The chain employs TRBV6-6 and TRBJ2-3; 8 bases agree with TRBD2. V gave up 6 bases and J gave up 4 bases; unmatched junction bases: 9. Germline V gives CDR1 MNHNY, CDR2 SVGAGI (reference sequence). The CDR3 totals 15 residues. CDR3 region: CASRGPRGGPDTQYF. In nucleotides, the CDR3 is TGTGCCAGCAGGGGACCTCGGGGGGGCCCAGATACGCAGTATTTT.

This clone was detected a few times. In this CDR3 the conserved last residue, phenylalanine or tryptophan, is missing, so a read error is likely. The chain employs TRBV14 and TRBJ1-2, with 7 bases that match TRBD1. CDR1 and CDR2 (germline): SGHDN, FVKESK. The CDR3 has 13 amino acids. CDR3 loop: CGRSPGTVYGYTV. CDR3 nucleotides: TGTGGCAGAAGCCCTGGGACAGTCTATGGCTACACCGTC.

CDR3 residues: CASSQEMVRGYNQPQHF. The CDR3 coding sequence is TGCGCCAGCAGCCAAGAAATGGTTCGGGGGTACAATCAGCCCCAGCATTTT. The chain is built from TRBV4-1 and TRBJ1-5, with a weak D call TRBD1 (5 bases). The CDR3 covers 17 residues. V lost 0 bases and J 3 bases, leaving 15 bases between the germline ends. The germline gives CDR1 MGHRA, CDR2 YSYEKL.

This clone was observed a few times. V gene TRBV2 combines with J gene TRBJ2-5; tentatively, D is TRBD2 (6 bases). V was pared by 6 bases and J by 2 bases, with 22 bases between. The length of the CDR3 is 17 residues. Germline V gene data show CDR1 as SNHLY and CDR2 as FYNNEI. The CDR3 region is CASRAARGSHKQETQYF. DNA for the CDR3: TGTGCCAGCAGGGCGGCGCGGGGCTCGCACAAACAAGAGACCCAGTACTTC.

This clone came up a few times. The chain couples TRBV28 to TRBJ2-3; no clear D. Trimming removed 8 bases from V and 11 bases from J, with 20 bases in between. The CDR3 has 13 residues. Germline V gene sequence: CDR1 MDHEN, CDR2 SYDVKM. DNA for the CDR3: TGTGCCAGCTCCACGGCGGTGCCGCTAAAGCAGTATTTT. This translates into CASSTAVPLKQYF.

This clone was seen a handful of times. The J gene is TRBJ1-1, the V gene TRBV4-1, with D perhaps matching TRBD1 (6 bases). The CDR3 runs 15 residues. Germline-derived CDR1 and CDR2 are MGHRA and YSYEKL. V lost 2 bases and J lost 3, with 13 bases in between. CDR3 in DNA: TGCGCCAGCAGCCAATGGGTCAGGGGACACACTGAAGCTTTCTTT. It translates to CASSQWVRGHTEAFF.

The chain has TRBV5-1 and TRBJ2-3; 9 bases map to TRBD2. Germline loops: CDR1 SGHRS, CDR2 YFSETQ. V lost 1 base and J lost 3; bases outside the gene matches: 6. This CDR3 has 16 residues. The CDR3 spells CASSLSPAGGTDTQYF. CDR3 nucleotides: TGCGCCAGCAGCTTGTCCCCAGCGGGAGGAACAGATACGCAGTATTTT.

This clone was observed a few times. The chain has TRBV7-2 and TRBJ2-6; 10 nucleotides agree with TRBD2. This CDR3 region has 18 residues. J was trimmed by 4 bases and V by 8 bases; bases with no gene match: 14. The germline V gene encodes CDR1 SGHTA and CDR2 FQGNSA. The CDR3 region is CASSIPGLAKPGANVLTF. The CDR3 DNA reads as TGTGCCAGCTCCATACCGGGACTAGCGAAACCCGGGGCCAACGTCCTGACTTTC.

This chain connects TRBV29-1 to TRBJ1-1; no reliable D call. The V and J ends lost 2 bases and 0 bases respectively, with 7 bases between them. Germline CDR1 and CDR2: SQVTM and ANQGSEA. This CDR3 is 13 amino acids long. CDR3 bases: TGCAGCGTTGAAAGAACAGTGAACACTGAAGCTTTCTTT. It is translated as CSVERTVNTEAFF.

J is TRBJ2-1 and V is TRBV7-2; 9 nucleotides match TRBD2. This CDR3 has 14 residues. Germline V gives CDR1 SGHTA, CDR2 FQGNSA. Trimming cost V 5 bases and J 7 bases; bases outside gene matches: 6. This CDR3 is CASSPGLADNEQFF. The CDR3 bases are TGTGCCAGCAGCCCGGGACTAGCAGATAATGAGCAGTTCTTC.

A few counts support this clone. The gene calls are TRBV28 and TRBJ2-7; 8 bases agree with TRBD2. This CDR3 is 13 amino acids long. J was trimmed by 5 bases and V by 7 bases; bases with no gene match: 7. CDR1 MDHEN and CDR2 SYDVKM come from the germline V gene. The CDR3 is CASTGGVYHEQYF. The CDR3 bases are TGTGCCAGCACGGGAGGGGTCTACCACGAGCAGTACTTC.

V is TRBV7-2 and J is TRBJ2-7; TRBD1 is a possible D gene (6 bases). The CDR3 totals 13 residues. The germline V gene has CDR1 SGHTA and CDR2 FQGNSA. The V end lost 5 bases, the J end lost 6 bases, and 14 bases lay between the germline ends. CDR3 in amino acids: CASSLTGIGEQYF. The CDR3 bases are TGTGCCAGCAGCCTAACAGGGATAGGCGAGCAGTACTTC.

This clone was seen a handful of times. This chain uses TRBV4-1 with TRBJ1-2, with TRBD1 matching over 8 bases. Germline values: CDR1 MGHRA, CDR2 YSYEKL. Trimming cost V 4 bases and J 7 bases; bases outside gene matches: 20. This CDR3 is 18 amino acids long. CDR3 bases: TGCGCCAGCAGCCTTTTACCGCAAGGACAGGGTCTTTCTGGTGGCTACACCTTC. This sequence encodes CASSLLPQGQGLSGGYTF.